This paragraph reports one TCR beta chain. Its antigen is currently not known. Per-nucleotide qualities are absent, and no much larger clonotype sits a single base away. The sample comes from a study of persistence of HIV-infected CD4 T cells (dated by TCRdb to 2018 to 2020). For the wider study: Participants had been on suppressive ART for a median of roughly 8 years. Peripheral blood samples of up to roughly 200 mL were obtained at multiple time points, with the exception of a couple of participants, for whom leukapheresis was performed at a single time point. Anti-CD3/anti-CD28 stimulation activated a higher proportion of cells, with a lower memory fraction, than antigen stimulation. The study isolated CMV- and HIV-1 Gag-responding CD4+ T cells from ART-treated individuals to examine antigen-driven clonal expansion of HIV-1-infected cells. The clonality of all cells in each sorted population was measured by TCRbeta sequencing, and the clonality of infected cells was measured by proviral sequencing. In the cross-participant TCR cluster analysis, roughly 8 participants were included for CMV and 6 or 7 participants were included for Gag. Beyond this particular receptor, the publication reports: Significantly lower TCRbeta richness was observed in CMV- and Gag-responding cells than in anti-CD3/anti-CD28-responding cells, and higher oligoclonality was observed in CMV-responding cells than in CD3/CD28-stimulated and Gag-responding cells. Degenerate expanded CDR3beta sequences were enriched in antigen-responding cells, suggesting convergent selection of CD4+ responses to CMV and Gag. TCR oligoclonality correlated with proviral oligoclonality within the same sorted populations. Restriction of bulk TCR analyses to the rare CMV-responding cells that actually carried HIV-1 proviruses was not possible. Only a small number of individuals took part in the study, and the range of antigens tested was limited.

The immunoSEQ hsTCRB assay version 4, run in survey mode, was used to sequence TCRbeta repertoires from genomic DNA. Genomic DNA was diluted to 7.5 to 10 ng/uL, using up to 1 ug per sample for TCRbeta sequencing. The original pipeline was this. TCRbeta data were analyzed in ImmunoSeq Analyzer 3.0, with diversity computed on productive nucleotide rearrangements. The improved Chao index was used to estimate lower-bound TCR diversity, and the Gini coefficient was used to estimate clonality using the Immunarch R package. Different nucleotide rearrangements encoding the same CDR3beta amino acid sequence were counted as distinct clonotypes. Differential abundance analysis found TCRbeta sequences that were significantly enriched in antigen-responding cells compared with anti-CD3/anti-CD28-activated cells. Using predicted peptide-MHC specificity as the basis, GLIPH2 grouped TCRs into clusters, both for each participant individually and for the merged data sets that combined participants. The immuneACCESS repertoire file appears here via TCRdb, limited to in-frame rearrangements. These files lack a portion of the clones; in checked studies, under half of the deficit traces to unresolved V genes, and the cause of the others is not known. For V, J and clone size, that table is used; D and trimming come from the DNA. This sample has about 46,000 clones in its table, and around 90% of those were observed once. Jointly, the top ten make up around 3.4% of the sample.

Trimming removed 4 bases from V and 1 base from J, leaving 11 bases between the germline ends. The germline V gene encodes CDR1 MDHEN and CDR2 SYDVKM. The CDR3, from cysteine to phenylalanine, totals 15 residues. The DNA shown is the 45-base CDR3, in frame from base 1. This sample's treatment or condition label indicates: suppressive antiretroviral therapy. Cells were stimulated with anti-CD3/anti-CD28 magnetic beads as a nonspecific positive control representing the CD4+ T cell repertoire. CD4+ T cells that responded were sorted based on upregulation of both CD40 ligand and CD69. Participants were HIV-1-infected adults who started suppressive ART during chronic infection. For at least 4 years, the participants' plasma HIV-1 RNA had been undetectable, below 50 copies/mL. To be included, participants needed a CD4+ T cell count above 400 cells/uL and a positive CMV serology. Before stimulation, PBMCs were isolated using density centrifugation and depleted of CD8+ T cells. For approximately 17 hours, CD8-depleted PBMCs were stimulated with anti-CD28/CD49d costimulation, a CD40-blocking antibody, and enfuvirtide, which was added to prevent new infections. Sorting was done on either a Beckman Coulter MoFlo Legacy or an XDP sorter, and propidium iodide was used to exclude dead cells. For samples with more than one million cells, genomic DNA was extracted with the QIAamp DNA Mini Kit, and for all other samples the Quick-DNA Microprep Kit was used.

Material: CD4+ T cells sorted from PBMCs after roughly 18-hour stimulation, obtained from a patient who received antiretroviral therapy. Per the publication, the cell subset or site label means: CD40L+CD69+ CD4 T cells responding to anti-CD3/anti-CD28 beads, representing the overall repertoire. The clonotype was recovered from an adult woman with HIV who was CMV-seropositive. The sequence is built from TRBV28 and TRBJ2-4; the D segment might be TRBD1 or TRBD2, since each matches 6 bases. The base sequence is TGTGCCAGCAGTTCGGGGGCCGCCGCCAAAAACATTCAGTACTTC. Translation gives CASSSGAAAKNIQYF.